The TCR beta chain described here comes from a study of radiotherapy plus CTLA-4 blockade in lung cancer. About the study: Overall, approximately 19% of patients showed an objective response, while about 30% attained disease control.

Assay used: immunoSEQ multiplex PCR; TCRdb lists only in-frame clones, some missing. The sample lists some 30,000 clones, 70% to 80% occurring once. This clone occurred once. The V gene end was trimmed by 1 base and the J gene end by 7 bases; junction bases not matched to a gene: 7. Germline CDR1 and CDR2: SGHTA and FQGTGA. This CDR3 has 16 amino acids. Patients with chemo-refractory metastatic non-small-cell lung cancer received focal radiation plus CTLA-4 blockade with ipilimumab. This TCR came from a human donor with non-small cell lung cancer that progressed on radiotherapy plus ipilimumab. The chain carries TRBV7-3 and TRBJ2-1, with 10 bases fitting TRBD2. Sequencing was performed on peripheral blood, taken from a patient treated with radiotherapy plus ipilimumab. The CDR3 sequence is CASSLIATSGQNEQFF. For the CDR3, the DNA is TGTGCCAGCAGCTTAATCGCGACTAGCGGGCAAAATGAGCAGTTCTTC.